This T cell receptor beta chain appears in the sequencing data of a study of immune evolution from preneoplasia to lung adenocarcinoma. Patients had resection in Japan or China between the mid-2010s and the late 2010s. H&E slides confirmed each diagnosis, reviewed by two pathologists independently. This table comes from immunoSEQ multiplex PCR, and its TCRdb copy is limited to in-frame clones, with some not included. The sample comprises several thousand clones, roughly 79% of which are singletons, and approximately 10% rests with the top ten. General study points: Later-stage lesions seemingly showed higher T cell density and diversity than normal lung.

V lost 2 bases and J 1 base, leaving 9 bases between the germline ends. The CDR3 covers 14 residues. Germline CDR1 is SGHTA and CDR2 is FQGNSA. In this sample, this clone turned up once. What it recognizes is unknown. This chain uses TRBV7-2 with TRBJ2-7; no clear D gene. This TCR derives from a donor at least 70 years old with lung adenocarcinoma. The sequenced sample consisted of FFPE adjacent normal lung tissue. The chain's CDR3 is CASSLTPDSYEQYF. In DNA form, the CDR3 reads TGTGCCAGCAGCTTAACTCCGGATTCCTACGAGCAGTACTTC. Full variable domain (outside the CDR3, taken from reference TRBV7-2 and TRBJ2-7): GAGVSQSPSNKVTEKGKDVELRCDPISGHTALYWYRQSLGQGLEFLIYFQGNSAPDKSGLPSDRFSAERTGGSVSTLTIQRTQQEDSAVYLCASSLTPDSYEQYFGPGTRLTVT.